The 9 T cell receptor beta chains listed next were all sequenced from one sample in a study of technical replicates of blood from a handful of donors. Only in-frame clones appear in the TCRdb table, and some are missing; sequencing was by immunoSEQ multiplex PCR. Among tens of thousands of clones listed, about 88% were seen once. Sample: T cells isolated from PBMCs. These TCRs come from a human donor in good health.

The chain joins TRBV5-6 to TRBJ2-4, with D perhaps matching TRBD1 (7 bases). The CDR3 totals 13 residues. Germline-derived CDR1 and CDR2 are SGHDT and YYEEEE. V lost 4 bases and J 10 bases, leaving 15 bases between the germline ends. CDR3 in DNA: TGTGCCAGCAGCACCAGACAGGGAGGAATTCAGTACTTC. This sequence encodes CASSTRQGGIQYF.

In DNA form, the CDR3 reads TGTGCCAGCAGCTTAGGGGGAGGGGGGATAGGCAATGAGCAGTTCTTC. Protein: CASSLGGGGIGNEQFF. The chain carries TRBV7-2 and TRBJ2-1; possible D gene TRBD2, 7 bases. CDR3 length: 16 amino acids. The germline V and J ends were trimmed by 1 base and 6 bases, with 16 bases remaining between them. CDR1 SGHTA and CDR2 FQGNSA come from the germline V gene.

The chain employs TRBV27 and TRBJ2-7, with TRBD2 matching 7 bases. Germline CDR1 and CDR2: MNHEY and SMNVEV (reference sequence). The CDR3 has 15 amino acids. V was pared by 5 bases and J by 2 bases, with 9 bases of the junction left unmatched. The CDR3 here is CASSPWAGETYEQYF. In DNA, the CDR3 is TGTGCCAGCAGTCCCTGGGCGGGGGAAACCTACGAGCAGTACTTC.

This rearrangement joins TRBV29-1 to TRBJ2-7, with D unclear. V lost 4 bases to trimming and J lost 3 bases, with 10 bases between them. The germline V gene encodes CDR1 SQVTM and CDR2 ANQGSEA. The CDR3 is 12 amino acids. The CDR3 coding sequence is TGCAGCGTTGGTCTGGAGAACTACGAGCAGTACTTC. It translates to CSVGLENYEQYF.

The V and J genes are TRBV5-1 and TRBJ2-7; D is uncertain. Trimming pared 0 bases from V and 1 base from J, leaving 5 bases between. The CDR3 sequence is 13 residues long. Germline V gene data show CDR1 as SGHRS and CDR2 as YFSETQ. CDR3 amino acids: CASSLDQSYEQYF. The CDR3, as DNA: TGCGCCAGCAGCTTGGATCAGTCCTACGAGCAGTACTTC.

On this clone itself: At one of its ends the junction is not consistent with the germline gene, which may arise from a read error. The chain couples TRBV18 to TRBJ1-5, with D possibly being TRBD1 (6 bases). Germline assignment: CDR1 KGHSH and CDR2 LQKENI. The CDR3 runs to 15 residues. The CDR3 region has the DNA TGTGCCAGCTCGCCACAGGGAGTTAGCAATCAGCCCCAGCATTTT. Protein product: CASSPQGVSNQPQHF.

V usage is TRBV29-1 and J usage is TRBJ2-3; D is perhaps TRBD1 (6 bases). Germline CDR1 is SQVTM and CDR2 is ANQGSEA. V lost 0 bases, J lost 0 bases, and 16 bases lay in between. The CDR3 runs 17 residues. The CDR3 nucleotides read TGCAGCGTTGAAGACCTAATACAGGGTAGGAGCACAGATACGCAGTATTTT. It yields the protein CSVEDLIQGRSTDTQYF.

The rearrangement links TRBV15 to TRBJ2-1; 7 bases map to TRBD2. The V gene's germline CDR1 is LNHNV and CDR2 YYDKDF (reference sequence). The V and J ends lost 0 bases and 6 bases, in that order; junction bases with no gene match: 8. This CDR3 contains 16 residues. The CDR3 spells CATSRDWAGRANEQFF. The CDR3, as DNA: TGTGCCACCAGCAGAGATTGGGCGGGGAGGGCCAATGAGCAGTTCTTC.

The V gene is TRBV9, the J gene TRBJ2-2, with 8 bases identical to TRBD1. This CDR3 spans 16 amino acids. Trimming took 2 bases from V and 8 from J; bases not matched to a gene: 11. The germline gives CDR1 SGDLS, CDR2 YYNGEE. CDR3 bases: TGTGCCAGCAGCGTCCTGACAGGGGATTCGGGAGGGGAGCTGTTTTTT. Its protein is CASSVLTGDSGGELFF.